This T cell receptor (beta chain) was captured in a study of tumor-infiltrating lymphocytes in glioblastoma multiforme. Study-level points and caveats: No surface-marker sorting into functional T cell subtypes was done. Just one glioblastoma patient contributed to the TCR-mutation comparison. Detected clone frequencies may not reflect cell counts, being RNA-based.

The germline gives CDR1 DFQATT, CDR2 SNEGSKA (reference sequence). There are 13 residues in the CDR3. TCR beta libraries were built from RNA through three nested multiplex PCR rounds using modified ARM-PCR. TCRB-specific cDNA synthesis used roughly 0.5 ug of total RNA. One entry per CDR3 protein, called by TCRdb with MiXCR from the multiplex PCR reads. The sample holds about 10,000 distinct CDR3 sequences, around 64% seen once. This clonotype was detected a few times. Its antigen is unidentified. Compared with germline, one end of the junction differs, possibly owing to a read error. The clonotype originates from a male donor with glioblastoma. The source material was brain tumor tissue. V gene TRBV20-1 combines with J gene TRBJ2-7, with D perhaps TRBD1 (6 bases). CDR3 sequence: CSARDSYSYEQYF. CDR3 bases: TGCAGTGCTAGGGACAGTTACTCCTATGAGCAGTACTTC.